This T cell receptor (beta chain) was recorded in a study of shared clonotypes between healthy human individuals (dated by TCRdb to about 2020). With respect to the entire study: The cohort comprised a couple of women and a few men aged 18 to 49 years. Libraries were prepared and TCR repertoires were sequenced by different laboratories using diverse techniques, in order to increase sequencing depth and limit assay-specific biases. For each donor, CD4 naive and CD4 memory were each given three plates, CD8 naive was given two plates, and CD8 memory was given one plate. To estimate repertoire size and how much clonotype sharing occurs between individuals, the study deeply sequenced the blood TCR repertoires of 5 or 6 healthy adults. Between about 0.85 and 9.5 billion PBMCs per donor were obtained by leukapheresis. The full study reports these points: Sharing across a handful of donors was observed for about 4.8% of naive CD4, under 4% of naive CD8, around 2.5% of memory CD4, and around 0.44% of memory CD8 clonotypes. Because the study included a small number of donors, the genetic and exposure-history diversity represented was limited. Larger estimated clonotype richness was generally found for naive subsets than for memory subsets. Sampling was restricted to blood, and TCR repertoires in tissue are likely to differ from TCR repertoires in blood. Pairwise subsampling led to the expectation that sequencing depth would affect the degree of clonotype sharing among donors. Even with the large sequencing depth, rarefaction of the sorted-subset datasets indicated that sequencing was incomplete. Clonotypes shared by all four sorted-subset donors showed higher generation probabilities than non-shared clonotypes.

CD8 naive samples consisted of CD45RO-negative cells that were positively selected for CCR7, yielding a CD45RA+CCR7+ population without TemRA cells. Healthy HIV-negative adults with no recently reported acute infections or vaccinations were included as donors. Only Caucasian adults living in Nashville, Tennessee, USA were represented among the donors. Blood was collected by leukapheresis, and PBMCs were isolated by Ficoll-Histopaque density gradient centrifugation and then cryopreserved in liquid nitrogen vapor phase. Analytical flow cytometry was used to check the purity and quantity of every magnetically sorted T cell population. Genomic DNA was isolated from each sorted fraction and quantified by UV absorbance on a Nanodrop 2000c. The CDR3 measures 15 amino acids from cysteine to phenylalanine. Only the CDR3 DNA is retained, 45 bases long and in frame from the first base. Taken from the germline V gene (reference sequence), the CDR1 and CDR2 loops are LNHDA and SQIVND. V gives up 5 bases and J gives up 2 bases, and the segment between their germline ends measures 14 bases.

A word on this clone: This receptor's antigen is unknown. No base quality values were provided; no much bigger clone lies one nucleotide off.

TCR CDR3 regions were amplified from genomic DNA by multiplex PCR using the deep immunoSEQ assay. Extracted genomic DNA from each cell subset was spread evenly across all wells of several immunoSEQ 96-well plates, with each plate serving as a replicate. For sorted subsets, around 200 ng genomic DNA, equal to 30,000 to 35,000 T cell genomes, was loaded into each replicate PCR. Purified libraries were quantified with a Qubit 3.0 fluorometer, sized on a Bioanalyzer 2100, and re-quantified with the KAPA Library Quantification kit. Every immunoSEQ 96-well plate was sequenced on a separate single-read 150-cycle Illumina NextSeq 550 flow cell. As for the original processing: Because the immunoSEQ output held only junctional sequences and lacked quality scores, the filtering could not match the filtering applied to full-length reads. To assign V/J genes and CDR3, sequences were annotated using PyIR, a Python wrapper for IgBLAST v1.9, with IMGT germline references. Reads were filtered out if the reads had weak V/J assignments (E-value above 1e-6), no CDR3, stop codons, out-of-frame junctions, or ambiguous translated residues. V3J clonotypes were defined as sequences sharing an identical inferred V gene, J gene, and CDR3 amino acid sequence. Percentage overlap between repertoires was calculated by dividing the number of shared unique clonotypes by the size of the smaller repertoire. RTK rarefaction, the Chao1 estimator, and Recon v2.1 estimates of unobserved clonotypes were used to assess repertoire richness. Generation probabilities for all TCRbeta clonotypes obtained by the gDNA method from four donors were computed using OLGA. TCRdb re-hosts the immuneACCESS table, in-frame sequences only. Its copies lack some clones; in the studies checked, an unresolved V gene accounts for under half of them, and the cause for the rest is not known. V and J calls plus clone size are reproduced from that table; the DNA served to infer D and trimming. A total of about 2.1 million clones appear in this sample, about 92% of them only once. Jointly, the top ten make up roughly 1.7% of the sample.

Material: naive CD8+ T cells from PBMCs. In the paper's terms, the cell subset or site label means: CD45RA+CCR7+. The V and J genes are TRBV19 and TRBJ2-3; the D gene remains uncertain. The source of this sequence is a man in his late teens or twenties in good health. Some clones in this sample may be carry-over from other donors' samples. Here is the DNA: TGTGCCAGTAGTGTGGACCTAAAGGACACAGATACGCAGTATTTT. It translates as CASSVDLKDTDTQYF. Joined to the reference TRBV19 and TRBJ2-3 proteins, this CDR3 gives the full variable domain: DGGITQSPKYLFRKEGQNVTLSCEQNLNHDAMYWYRQDPGQGLRLIYYSQIVNDFQKGDIAEGYSVSREKKESFPLTVTSAQKNPTAFYLCASSVDLKDTDTQYFGPGTRLTVL.